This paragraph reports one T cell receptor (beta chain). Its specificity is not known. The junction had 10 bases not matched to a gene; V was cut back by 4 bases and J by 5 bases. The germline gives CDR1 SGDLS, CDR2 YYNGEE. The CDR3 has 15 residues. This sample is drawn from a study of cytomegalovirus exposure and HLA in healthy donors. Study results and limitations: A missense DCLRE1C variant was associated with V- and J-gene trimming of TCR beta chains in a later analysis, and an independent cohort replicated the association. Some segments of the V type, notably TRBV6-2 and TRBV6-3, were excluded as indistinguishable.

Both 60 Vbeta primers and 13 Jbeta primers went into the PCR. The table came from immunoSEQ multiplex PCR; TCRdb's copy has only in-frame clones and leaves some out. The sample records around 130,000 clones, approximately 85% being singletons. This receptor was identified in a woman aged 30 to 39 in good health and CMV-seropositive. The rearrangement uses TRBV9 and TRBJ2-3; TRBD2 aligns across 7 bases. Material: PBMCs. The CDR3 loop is CASSIESGAGDTQYF. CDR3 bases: TGTGCCAGCAGCATAGAAAGCGGGGCGGGAGATACGCAGTATTTT.